Following are 5 T cell receptor beta chains from one sample sequenced in a study of blood T cell repertoires in COVID-19. The protocol was immunoSEQ multiplex PCR, while the TCRdb copy is restricted to in-frame clones and leaves out a portion. This table holds about 59,000 clones, roughly 80% found once. Sequencing used peripheral blood. Receptors were obtained from a woman in her 70s with acute or convalescent COVID-19.

This clone was seen a few times. This chain connects TRBV10-1 to TRBJ2-3, with TRBD1 matching 10 bases. V gave up 5 bases and J gave up 2 bases; unmatched junction bases: 7. Looked up from germline, CDR1 is WNHNN and CDR2 is SYGVQD (reference sequence). The CDR3 runs to 16 residues. CDR3 in amino acids: CASSKPGQGFTDTQYF. The DNA for the CDR3 is TGCGCCAGCAGTAAACCGGGACAGGGGTTCACAGATACGCAGTATTTT.

This clone was observed a few times. The rearrangement uses TRBV9 and TRBJ1-3, with a tentative D call TRBD1 (6 bases). Germline loops: CDR1 SGDLS, CDR2 YYNGEE. Between the trimmed V and J ends, which lost 0 bases and 0 bases, there was a span of 7 bases. The CDR3 consists of 15 residues. The CDR3 loop is CASSVEGVSGNTIYF. The DNA for the CDR3 is TGTGCCAGCAGCGTAGAGGGGGTCTCTGGAAACACCATATATTTT.

The genes are TRBV11-3 and TRBJ2-5; 7 bases map to TRBD1. Germline V gene data show CDR1 as SGHNT and CDR2 as YENEEA. Losses at the gene ends were 4 bases for V and 1 base for J; bases not matched to a gene: 6. This CDR3 comprises 15 residues. The CDR3 sequence is CASSSIRGSQETQYF. CDR3 DNA: TGTGCCAGCAGCTCGATCAGGGGGTCCCAAGAGACCCAGTACTTC.

V and J are TRBV10-1 and TRBJ2-3; TRBD1 agrees at 7 bases. The CDR3 sequence is 15 residues long. Losses at the gene ends were 2 bases for V and 5 bases for J; bases not matched to a gene: 7. Germline lookup yields CDR1 WNHNN and CDR2 SYGVQD (reference sequence). The DNA for the CDR3 is TGCGCCAGCAGTGAGCCCGGACAGGATCGAGATACGCAGTATTTT. Translation: CASSEPGQDRDTQYF.

The chain employs TRBV30 and TRBJ1-4; D not resolved. CDR3 length equals 11 residues. CDR1 is GTSNPN and CDR2 is SVGIG in the germline V gene (reference sequence). The V and J ends lost 5 bases and 8 bases respectively, with 9 bases between them. Here the CDR3 reads CAWGRGEKLFF. CDR3 nucleotides: TGTGCCTGGGGCCGGGGAGAAAAACTGTTTTTT.